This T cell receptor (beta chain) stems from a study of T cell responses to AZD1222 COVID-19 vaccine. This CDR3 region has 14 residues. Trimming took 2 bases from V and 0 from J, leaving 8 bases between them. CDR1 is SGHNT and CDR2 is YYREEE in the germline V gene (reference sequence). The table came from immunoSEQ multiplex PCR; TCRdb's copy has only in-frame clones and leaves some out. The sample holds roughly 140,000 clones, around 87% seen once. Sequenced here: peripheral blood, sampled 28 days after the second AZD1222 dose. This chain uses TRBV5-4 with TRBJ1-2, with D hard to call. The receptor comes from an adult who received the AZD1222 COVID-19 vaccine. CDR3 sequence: CASSFSVANYGYTF. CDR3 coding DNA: TGTGCCAGCAGCTTCTCGGTAGCTAACTATGGCTACACCTTC.